This T cell receptor beta chain was identified during a study of blood T cells in healthy people across ages. Study outcomes and limitations: Long-lived donors carried more naive CD4+ cells and greater diversity than aged donors. A strong correlation was seen between TCR beta diversity and naive T cell percentage.

This clonotype was observed a handful of times. Its matching antigen is unknown. The CDR3 has 17 residues. Per germline, CDR1 SGHDT and CDR2 YYEEEE. J lost 4 bases, V lost 1 base, and 10 bases had no gene match. Sample-barcoded 5' priming and a J-beta primer mix drove a second PCR of roughly 6 to 12 cycles. Every cDNA molecule carried a tag from a template-switch adaptor bearing 12 random nucleotides. At least 2.5 million CDR3-containing paired-end reads were obtained per sample. TCRdb used MiXCR to reprocess the 5' RACE reads, holding one entry per CDR3 protein. The sample contains about 1.6 million distinct CDR3 sequences, about 35% of which appear only once.

Sequencing used blood. The TCR originated in a woman in her twenties or thirties in good health. The gene calls are TRBV5-6 and TRBJ2-1; 8 bases align to TRBD1. The CDR3 sequence: CASSLRQGWGIYNEQFF. The CDR3 DNA follows: TGTGCCAGCAGCTTGAGACAGGGGTGGGGGATTTACAATGAGCAGTTCTTC.